Listed below are T cell receptor beta chains from one sample, sequenced in a study of vaccination and CD4 T cells after COVID-19. TCRdb used MiXCR to reprocess the PCR reads, holding one entry per CDR3 protein. The data contain about 11,000 distinct CDR3 sequences, roughly 40% of them singletons. Their cognate antigens are unknown. Sequenced input: CD4+ T cells from blood, cultured in vitro. Receptor source: a human donor who had recovered from COVID-19. The CDR3 runs from the conserved cysteine through the conserved F or W. A D gene is named only where the DNA matches it firmly. Expanded clones are given a class, and other clones once, few, many or no size at all.

>18|TRBV7-2|TRBJ2-3|TRBD2|-
CASSLALAGAPSTDTQYF
TGTGCCAGCAGCTTAGCGTTAGCGGGGGCACCAAGCACAGATACGCAGTATTTT
>14|TRBV6-1|TRBJ2-7|TRBD2|-
CASRKAGFIYEQYF
TGTGCCAGCCGTAAAGCGGGGTTCATCTACGAGCAGTACTTC
>16|TRBV6-5|TRBJ1-5|TRBD1|few
CASSWGNRGSNQPQHF
TGTGCCAGCAGTTGGGGGAACAGGGGAAGCAATCAGCCCCAGCATTTT
>14|TRBV6-1|TRBJ2-5|-|-
CASRRVGGQETQYF
TGTGCCAGCAGGCGGGTCGGGGGCCAAGAGACCCAGTACTTC
>13|TRBV5-4|TRBJ1-6|-|-
CASSLSSNSPLHF
TGTGCCAGCAGCTTGAGCTCGAATTCACCCCTCCACTTT
>15|TRBV19|TRBJ2-7|TRBD2|-
CASSTGLAGSNEQYF
TGTGCCAGTAGTACTGGACTAGCGGGTTCGAACGAGCAGTACTTC
>12|TRBV20-1|TRBJ2-7|TRBD1|-
CSPRQGAYEQYF
TGCAGCCCAAGACAGGGGGCGTACGAGCAGTACTTC
>13|TRBV30|TRBJ1-1|-|-
CAWEQRMNTEAFF
TGTGCCTGGGAACAGAGGATGAACACTGAAGCTTTCTTT
>15|TRBV18|TRBJ2-2|-|-
CASSPQTGSTGELFF
TGTGCCAGCTCACCTCAGACAGGATCCACCGGGGAGCTGTTTTTT
>16|TRBV7-9|TRBJ1-1|TRBD1|few
CASSLAGGTGAGEAFF
TGTGCCAGCAGCTTAGCAGGGGGGACAGGGGCCGGTGAAGCTTTCTTT
>14|TRBV2|TRBJ1-5|-|-
CASSENAGHQPQHF
TGTGCCAGCAGTGAAAACGCAGGGCATCAGCCCCAGCATTTT
>15|TRBV7-8|TRBJ2-3|-|-
CASSLAGTATDTQYF
TGTGCCAGCAGCTTAGCGGGGACTGCCACAGATACGCAGTATTTT
>13|TRBV5-4|TRBJ1-5|-|-
CASSLDGQQPQHF
TGTGCCAGCAGCTTGGATGGACAGCAGCCCCAGCATTTT
>16|TRBV4-3|TRBJ1-2|TRBD1|-
CASSQGRDRGFYGYTF
TGCGCCAGCAGCCAAGGCCGGGACAGGGGGTTTTATGGCTACACCTTC
>19|TRBV12-3/TRBV12-4|TRBJ2-1|-|-
CASSPPPSSGTGSYNEQFF
TGTGCCAGCAGCCCACCCCCCTCTAGCGGGACAGGCTCCTACAATGAGCAGTTCTTC
>16|TRBV12-5|TRBJ2-5|TRBD2|-
CASGRYGLAGKETQYF
TGTGCTAGTGGCCGCTACGGACTAGCGGGGAAAGAGACCCAGTACTTC
>22|TRBV7-2|TRBJ2-1|-|-
CASSFYICSAPNGRGSYNEQFF
-
>15|TRBV12-3/TRBV12-4|TRBJ2-1|TRBD2|-
CASSPGLAGLNEQFF
TGTGCCAGCAGTCCAGGACTAGCGGGGCTTAATGAGCAGTTCTTC
>15|TRBV5-1|TRBJ2-7|-|-
CASSLEGSADYEQYF
TGCGCCAGCAGCTTGGAGGGCTCGGCAGACTACGAGCAGTACTTC
>15|TRBV30|TRBJ1-6|-|-
CAWTLATGDNSPLHF
TGTGCCTGGACCCTGGCGACTGGGGATAATTCACCCCTCCACTTT
>16|TRBV15|TRBJ1-2|-|-
CATSRGGRGGNYGYTF
TGTGCCACCAGCAGAGGGGGAAGGGGGGGAAACTATGGCTACACCTTC
>18|TRBV6-2/TRBV6-3|TRBJ2-3|TRBD1|-
CASIKLPGQGSPPDTQYF
TGTGCCAGCATTAAATTACCGGGACAGGGATCTCCTCCAGATACGCAGTATTTT
>17|TRBV5-6|TRBJ2-5|TRBD2|-
CASSLAGSGALVGTQYF
TGTGCCAGCAGCTTGGCGGGTAGCGGGGCCCTTGTGGGGACCCAGTACTTC
>15|TRBV27|TRBJ2-7|-|-
CASRIQVRNSYEQYF
TGTGCCAGCAGAATTCAAGTAAGGAACTCCTACGAGCAGTACTTC
>11|TRBV7-8|TRBJ2-3|-|-
CASSYTDTQYF
TGTGCCAGCAGCTACACAGATACGCAGTATTTT
>13|TRBV6-2/TRBV6-3|TRBJ1-5|-|-
CASGGTGSQPQHF
TGTGCCAGTGGCGGGACTGGGAGCCAGCCCCAGCATTTT
>13|TRBV20-1|TRBJ1-2|TRBD1|-
CSARDQGAQGYTF
TGCAGTGCTAGAGATCAGGGGGCTCAGGGCTACACCTTC
>15|TRBV20-1|TRBJ1-1|-|large
CSAHATGVANTEAFF
TGCAGTGCGCACGCCACGGGGGTCGCGAACACTGAAGCTTTCTTT
>12|TRBV30|TRBJ2-7|-|-
CAWSANSYEQYF
TGTGCCTGGAGTGCTAACTCCTACGAGCAGTACTTC